The 9 T cell receptor beta chains presented below share a single source sample, sequenced in a study of T cell changes during pregnancy in multiple sclerosis. TCRdb keeps only in-frame clones here, not all; method: immunoSEQ multiplex PCR. Here the sample spans 11,000 or so clones, around 94% being singletons. Sequenced material: CD4+ T cells from peripheral blood mononuclear cells, taken before pregnancy. The receptors come from a female donor with multiple sclerosis, enrolled in a pregnancy study.

V usage is TRBV5-1 and J usage is TRBJ1-5; tentatively, D is TRBD1 (5 bases). CDR1 SGHRS and CDR2 YFSETQ come from the germline V gene. The germline V and J ends were trimmed by 0 bases and 9 bases, with 13 bases remaining between them. The CDR3 totals 14 residues. In DNA form, the CDR3 reads TGCGCCAGCAGCTTGGCGGGAGGGGAGCTGCCCCAGCATTTT. It translates to CASSLAGGELPQHF.

The chain joins TRBV6-6 to TRBJ1-1; D might be TRBD1 (5 bases). Germline assignment: CDR1 MNHNY and CDR2 SVGAGI (reference sequence). The CDR3 contains 14 residues. Deletions cut 2 bases from V and 1 base from J, with 8 bases between. The CDR3 DNA is TGTGCCAGCAGTTACCAGGGCAGGAACACTGAAGCTTTCTTT. It specifies CASSYQGRNTEAFF.

The CDR3 coding sequence is TGTGCCAGCAGCAAGCAGGGGTTTGGCACTGAAGCTTTCTTT. It specifies CASSKQGFGTEAFF. The chain uses TRBV6-4 and TRBJ1-1; tentative D call: TRBD1 (6 bases). CDR3 length: 14 amino acids. V lost 6 bases and J 4 bases, leaving 15 bases between the germline ends. CDR1 is MRHNA, CDR2 SNTAGT, per germline.

The chain links TRBV14 to TRBJ1-6, with 9 bases identical to TRBD1. Germline CDR1 is SGHDN and CDR2 is FVKESK. The trim removed 4 bases at V and 6 bases at J, leaving 10 bases unmatched. This CDR3 contains 17 residues. The CDR3 DNA is TGTGCCAGCAGCCTGGGACAGGGAGGTTGGGGTAATTCACCCCTCCACTTT. This encodes CASSLGQGGWGNSPLHF.

The V gene is TRBV29-1, the J gene TRBJ2-3, with D possibly TRBD1 on 5 matching bases. Germline loops: CDR1 SQVTM, CDR2 ANQGSEA. This CDR3 has 13 residues. Trimming stripped 6 bases from V and 3 bases from J, with 13 bases between. The DNA of the CDR3 is TGCAGCGTGGGGCCTAGTAGTACAGATACGCAGTATTTT. Protein sequence: CSVGPSSTDTQYF.

This clone was seen a single time. The chain uses TRBV19 and TRBJ2-1; 9 positions agree with TRBD2. In germline, CDR1 is LNHDA, CDR2 SQIVND (reference sequence). The CDR3 contains 14 residues. V was pared by 11 bases and J by 7 bases, with 12 bases of the junction left unmatched. DNA of the CDR3: TGTGCCGCGGGCGGGGCGGGGGGGACTAATGAGCAGTTCTTC. This gives the protein CAAGGAGGTNEQFF.

The chain links TRBV5-6 to TRBJ2-7, with TRBD1 matching 10 bases. J lost 2 bases, V lost 3 bases, and 8 bases had no gene match. The length of the CDR3 is 16 residues. From germline, CDR1 is SGHDT and CDR2 YYEEEE. Here the CDR3 DNA reads TGTGCCAGCAGCTCTTTGGGACAGGGGACTACCTACGAGCAGTACTTC. Protein product: CASSSLGQGTTYEQYF.

The chain joins TRBV6-4 to TRBJ2-7, with D tentatively TRBD2 (5 bases). The CDR3 is 14 amino acids. V shed 3 bases and J shed 7 bases, with 16 bases lying between them. From germline, CDR1 is MRHNA and CDR2 SNTAGT. CDR3 DNA sequence: TGTGCCAGCAGTGATGAATCACGGGGAGAGGAGCAGTACTTC. As protein: CASSDESRGEEQYF.

The V gene is TRBV19, the J gene TRBJ2-3; 7 bases agree with TRBD2. V shed 5 bases and J 5 bases; nucleotides not matched to a gene: 13. This CDR3 has 16 residues. Germline-derived CDR1 and CDR2 are LNHDA and SQIVND (reference sequence). CDR3 sequence (DNA): TGTGCCAGTAGTCGATTGTGGGGGGGATCACAAGATACGCAGTATTTT. This sequence encodes CASSRLWGGSQDTQYF.